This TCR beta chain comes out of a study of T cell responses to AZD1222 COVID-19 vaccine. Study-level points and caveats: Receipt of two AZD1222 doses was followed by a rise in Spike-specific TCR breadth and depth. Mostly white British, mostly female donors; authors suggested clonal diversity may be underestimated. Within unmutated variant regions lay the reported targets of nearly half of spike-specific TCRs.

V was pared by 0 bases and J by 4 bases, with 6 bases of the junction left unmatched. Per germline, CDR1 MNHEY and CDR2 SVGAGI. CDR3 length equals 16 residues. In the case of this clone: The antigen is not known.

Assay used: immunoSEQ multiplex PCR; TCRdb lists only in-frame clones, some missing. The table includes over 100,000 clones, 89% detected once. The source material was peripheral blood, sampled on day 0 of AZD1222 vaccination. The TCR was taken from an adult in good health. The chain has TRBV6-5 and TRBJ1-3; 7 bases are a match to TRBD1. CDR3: CASSYSARGSGNTIYF. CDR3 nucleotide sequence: TGTGCCAGCAGTTACTCAGCCAGGGGGTCCGGAAACACCATATATTTT.